These 5 T cell receptor beta chains originate from one sample sequenced in a study of T cell changes during pregnancy in multiple sclerosis. Generated by immunoSEQ multiplex PCR, the TCRdb table keeps only in-frame clones and is missing some. In the table there are tens of thousands of clones, about nine tenths of which are singletons. The specimen comprised CD4+ T cells from peripheral blood mononuclear cells, sampled after pregnancy. The receptors derive from a female donor in good health, enrolled as a control in a pregnancy study.

This clone was observed once. This rearrangement joins TRBV4-2 to TRBJ2-2; a possible D gene is TRBD2 (6 bases). CDR1 is LGHNA, CDR2 YNFKEQ, per germline. This CDR3 spans 16 amino acids. Deletions cut 1 base from V and 7 bases from J, with 16 bases between. Here the CDR3 DNA reads TGTGCCAGCAGCCAAGCCGGGACTCAGGGAGGCGGGGAGCTGTTTTTT. Translating it yields CASSQAGTQGGGELFF.

There are many counts of this clone. The V gene is TRBV11-2, the J gene TRBJ2-7, with 9 bases lining up with TRBD1. The CDR3 length is 16 residues. Germline values: CDR1 SGHAT, CDR2 FQNNGV. Germline trimming cut 5 bases from V and 0 bases from J; bases unmatched to any gene: 8. The CDR3 DNA reads as TGTGCCAGCAGCCCGCGGACAGGGGCGAGCTCCTACGAGCAGTACTTC. Amino acids: CASSPRTGASSYEQYF.

The chain carries TRBV27 and TRBJ2-5; 7 nucleotides agree with TRBD1. Germline loops: CDR1 MNHEY, CDR2 SMNVEV (reference sequence). V lost 5 bases, J lost 2 bases, and 8 bases stayed unmatched. The CDR3 is made up of 15 amino acids. The CDR3 nucleotides are TGTGCCAGCAGTACTTACCGACAGGGTCAAGAGACCCAGTACTTC. Residues: CASSTYRQGQETQYF.

This clone was detected once. The chain links TRBV5-8 to TRBJ1-2; perhaps TRBD1 as D (5 bases). CDR1 is SGHTS and CDR2 is YDEGEE in the germline V gene. V was pared by 6 bases and J by 2 bases, with 11 bases between. The length of the CDR3 is 13 residues. CDR3 DNA: TGTGCCAGCATGTTGGACATAAACTATGGCTACACCTTC. Its translation is CASMLDINYGYTF.

The rearrangement links TRBV5-5 to TRBJ2-4; 10 bases map to TRBD2. This CDR3 has 17 residues. V dropped 3 bases and J dropped 2; count of bases not matched to a gene: 8. Germline V gives CDR1 SGHKS, CDR2 YYEKEE (reference sequence). Written as DNA, the CDR3 is TGTGCCAGCAGCTCCTCCCGAGCGGGAGGGCCCAAAAACATTCAGTACTTC. It specifies CASSSSRAGGPKNIQYF.